A selection of T cell receptor beta chains follows, all from one sample in a study of blood T cells in healthy people across ages. TCRdb passed the 5' RACE reads through MiXCR, listing each CDR3 protein once. The sample holds about 510,000 distinct CDR3 sequences, about 25% seen once. Another study also made use of these data, one on T cells of mothers and their children.

Sequenced input: blood. These receptors were obtained from a boy younger than 10 in good health. The CDR3 runs from the conserved cysteine through the conserved F or W. D genes are given only for firm matches. Clone size is not always given. Where it is, it says once, few, many or a class for expanded clones.

j_call clone_size d_call v_call cdr3_aa cdr3_nt
TRBJ2-7 NA TRBD1 TRBV28 CASRPPGTGGNEQYF TGTGCCAGCAGGCCCCCCGGGACAGGGGGCAACGAGCAGTACTTC
TRBJ1-4 NA TRBD1 TRBV29-1 CSVRDSEKLFF TGCAGCGTACGGGACAGTGAAAAACTGTTTTTT
TRBJ2-7 NA TRBD2 TRBV7-9 CASSSGLAGGRFWEQYF TGTGCCAGCAGCTCCGGACTAGCGGGGGGTCGATTTTGGGAGCAGTACTTC
TRBJ2-3 many NA TRBV7-9 CASSTTAKGADTQYF TGTGCCAGCAGCACGACAGCTAAGGGGGCAGATACGCAGTATTTT
TRBJ2-7 NA NA TRBV11-2 CASSPDRPRVGYEQSF TGTGCCAGCAGCCCAGACAGGCCCCGGGTAGGCTACGAGCAGTCCTTC
TRBJ1-5 NA NA TRBV12-3/TRBV12-4 CASSFVSNQPQHF TGTGCCAGCAGTTTTGTGAGCAATCAGCCCCAGCATTTT
TRBJ2-1 NA NA TRBV7-2 CASSLSNLVNEQFF TGTGCCAGCAGCTTGAGCAATTTGGTTAATGAGCAGTTCTTC
TRBJ2-1 many TRBD2 TRBV20-1 CSARDYGLAGVDPYNEQFF TGCAGTGCTAGAGATTACGGACTAGCGGGAGTTGACCCATACAATGAGCAGTTCTTC
TRBJ2-1 NA TRBD2 TRBV20-1 CSRPGLAPNEQFF TGCAGTCGTCCGGGACTAGCGCCTAATGAGCAGTTCTTC
TRBJ1-2 few NA TRBV7-3 CASSLAGGTYGYTF TGTGCCAGCAGCTTAGCCGGGGGCACCTATGGCTACACCTTC
TRBJ2-7 NA NA TRBV29-1 CSVTSGSSYEQYF TGCAGCGTGACGAGCGGTAGCTCCTACGAGCAGTACTTC
TRBJ1-1 NA NA TRBV7-9 CASSFVSTEAFF TGTGCCAGCAGCTTTGTCAGCACTGAAGCTTTCTTT
TRBJ1-4 NA NA TRBV27 CASSSSLATNEKLFF TGTGCCAGCAGTTCTTCCCTTGCAACTAATGAAAAACTGTTTTTT
TRBJ1-4 many NA TRBV2 CASRDEKLFF TGTGCCAGCAGGGATGAAAAACTGTTTTTT
TRBJ2-1 NA TRBD2 TRBV15 CATSREASGVDEQFF TGTGCCACCAGCAGAGAGGCTAGCGGGGTCGATGAGCAGTTCTTC
TRBJ1-2 few TRBD1 TRBV6-5 CASSRTGWDGYTF TGTGCCAGCAGTCGGACAGGGTGGGACGGCTACACCTTC
TRBJ2-5 NA TRBD2 TRBV2 CASHRRGGTQYF TGTGCCAGCCACCGTCGCGGGGGGACCCAGTACTTC
TRBJ1-4 few TRBD1 TRBV7-3 CASSLRGQGAGGEKLFF TGTGCCAGCAGCTTAAGGGGACAGGGGGCAGGAGGTGAAAAACTGTTTTTT
TRBJ2-3 NA TRBD2 TRBV18 CASSPLADPGDTQYF TGTGCCAGCTCACCCCTAGCGGACCCTGGGGATACGCAGTATTTT
TRBJ2-4 NA NA TRBV7-9 CASSFGRTGPAKNIQYF TGTGCCAGCAGCTTTGGGAGAACGGGACCAGCCAAAAACATTCAGTACTTC
TRBJ2-3 NA TRBD2 TRBV7-2 CASSTGLAGGADTQYF TGTGCCAGCAGCACGGGACTAGCGGGAGGGGCGGATACGCAGTATTTT
TRBJ1-2 NA NA TRBV20-1 CSARGGADYGYTF TGCAGTGCTAGAGGAGGGGCAGACTATGGCTACACCTTC
TRBJ2-7 once TRBD2 TRBV12-3/TRBV12-4 CASSPSGGLSYEEYF TGTGCCAGCAGTCCTAGCGGGGGGCTATCCTACGAGGAGTACTTC
TRBJ2-5 few NA TRBV20-1 CSASAKGWYQETQYF TGCAGTGCTAGCGCGAAAGGATGGTACCAAGAGACCCAGTACTTC
TRBJ2-3 NA NA TRBV3-1 CASSQYTGTPTDTQYF TGTGCCAGCAGCCAGTATACCGGGACCCCCACAGATACGCAGTATTTT
TRBJ2-1 NA NA TRBV12-3/TRBV12-4 CASSLQGRGPYNEQFF TGTGCCAGCAGTTTACAGGGAAGAGGCCCCTACAATGAGCAGTTCTTC
TRBJ1-3 few TRBD1 TRBV11-2 CASLGQDSGNTIYF TGTGCCAGCCTTGGACAGGACTCTGGAAACACCATATATTTT
TRBJ2-5 NA TRBD1 TRBV24-1 CATSDSGQGGETQYF TGTGCCACCAGTGATTCGGGACAGGGAGGAGAGACCCAGTACTTC
TRBJ2-7 NA NA TRBV13 CASSLGSGRGLPYEQYF TGTGCCAGCAGCTTAGGCTCCGGACGGGGGCTTCCCTACGAGCAGTACTTC
TRBJ2-4 NA TRBD2 TRBV18 CASSPGGEGNIQYF TGTGCCAGCTCACCAGGCGGGGAGGGAAACATTCAGTACTTC
TRBJ2-7 few TRBD2 TRBV20-1 CSARDPLAGGLSSYEQYF TGCAGTGCTAGAGATCCGCTAGCGGGGGGCCTTAGCTCCTACGAGCAGTACTTC
TRBJ2-1 few TRBD1 TRBV7-9 CASSRTGGVADEQFF TGTGCCAGCAGTCGGACAGGGGGGGTAGCCGATGAGCAGTTCTTC
TRBJ1-1 few NA TRBV6-1 CASSPTAMNTEAFF TGTGCCAGCAGTCCGACAGCCATGAACACTGAAGCTTTCTTT
TRBJ2-1 few NA TRBV12-3/TRBV12-4 CASSIDTSNEQFF TGTGCCAGCAGTATTGACACCTCCAATGAGCAGTTCTTC
TRBJ2-1 many NA TRBV10-2 CASAYSAVYNEQFF TGCGCCAGCGCATATAGCGCGGTTTACAATGAGCAGTTCTTC
TRBJ1-5 NA NA TRBV28 CASSLPGDSNQPQHF TGTGCCAGCAGTCTTCCGGGAGATAGCAATCAGCCCCAGCATTTT
TRBJ2-3 NA NA TRBV4-3 CASSQAPPAGATDTQYF TGCGCCAGCAGCCAAGCTCCCCCTGCAGGGGCCACAGATACGCAGTATTTT
TRBJ1-2 few TRBD1 TRBV10-3 CAISESGGGGNYTF TGTGCCATCAGTGAGTCGGGAGGGGGCGGCAACTACACCTTC
TRBJ2-3 once NA TRBV7-9 CASTPTTDTQYF TGTGCCAGCACCCCAACCACGGATACGCAGTATTTT
TRBJ1-5 NA NA TRBV6-5 CASSYQGGNQPQHF TGTGCCAGCAGTTACCAGGGTGGCAATCAGCCCCAGCATTTT
TRBJ1-4 few TRBD1 TRBV20-1 CSATRTGGLEKLFF TGCAGTGCTACCCGGACAGGAGGCTTGGAAAAACTGTTTTTT
TRBJ2-7 few TRBD1 TRBV12-3/TRBV12-4 CASSSRGQSIYEQYF TGTGCCAGCAGTTCCCGGGGACAGAGCATCTACGAGCAGTACTTC
TRBJ2-5 NA NA TRBV25-1 CASGEEGGQETQYF TGTGCCAGCGGTGAAGAGGGGGGCCAAGAGACCCAGTACTTC
TRBJ2-3 NA NA TRBV15 CATGWGEDTQYF TGTGCCACCGGGTGGGGGGAAGATACGCAGTATTTT
TRBJ2-1 few NA TRBV29-1 CSVEKRSSYNEQFF TGCAGCGTTGAAAAGCGTTCCTCCTACAATGAGCAGTTCTTC
TRBJ2-7 NA TRBD1 TRBV11-2 CASSPIEGAPYEQYF TGTGCCAGCAGCCCGATCGAGGGGGCCCCCTACGAGCAGTACTTC
TRBJ2-1 NA NA TRBV7-2 CASRSFDEQFF TGTGCCAGCAGGTCCTTCGATGAGCAGTTCTTC
TRBJ2-3 NA NA TRBV12-3/TRBV12-4 CASSLNHGTSSTDAQYF TGTGCCAGCAGTTTAAATCACGGGACTTCTAGCACAGATGCGCAGTATTTT
TRBJ2-2 NA TRBD2 TRBV7-6 CATVGGGAPGELFF TGTGCCACCGTTGGCGGGGGGGCCCCCGGGGAGCTGTTTTTT
TRBJ1-4 few NA TRBV5-8 CASSPKGLNEKLFF TGTGCCAGCAGCCCTAAGGGCCTTAATGAAAAACTGTTTTTT
TRBJ2-1 NA TRBD2 TRBV4-1 CASSPGLARSSYNEQFF TGCGCCAGCAGCCCCGGACTAGCGAGGAGCTCCTACAATGAGCAGTTCTTC
TRBJ2-1 NA NA TRBV2 CASTQVGPEDEQFF TGTGCCAGCACCCAGGTGGGCCCTGAGGATGAGCAGTTCTTC
TRBJ2-5 few TRBD2 TRBV12-3/TRBV12-4 CASSPRASGRGQETQYF TGTGCCAGCAGCCCTCGGGCTAGCGGGAGAGGGCAAGAGACCCAGTACTTC
TRBJ2-7 few TRBD2 TRBV12-5 CASGPGTSGGYEQYF TGTGCTAGTGGTCCAGGGACTAGCGGGGGATACGAGCAGTACTTC